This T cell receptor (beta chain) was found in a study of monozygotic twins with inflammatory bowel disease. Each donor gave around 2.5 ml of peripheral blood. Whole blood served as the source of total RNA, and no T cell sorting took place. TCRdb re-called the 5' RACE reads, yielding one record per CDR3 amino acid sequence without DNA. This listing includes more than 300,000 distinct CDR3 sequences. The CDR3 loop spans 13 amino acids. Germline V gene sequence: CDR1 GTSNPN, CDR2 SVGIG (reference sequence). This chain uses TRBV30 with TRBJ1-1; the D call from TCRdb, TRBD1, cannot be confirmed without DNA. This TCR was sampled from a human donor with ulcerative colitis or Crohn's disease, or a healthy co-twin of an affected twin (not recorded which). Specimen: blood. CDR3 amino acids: CAWRTGPNTEAFF.